Included here is one TCR beta chain sequence, with context. This entry is derived from a study of blood T cell repertoires in COVID-19. As for the study in general: The United States, Italy and Spain supplied acute and convalescent COVID-19 samples.

In the authors' workflow: Amplification with reference gene primers provided the estimates of nucleated cell counts. Repertoires were generated with immunoSEQ multiplex PCR, while TCRdb's copy carries only in-frame clones and drops some. V and J calls and clone size are copied from that table; D and trimming were computed from the DNA. Altogether about 360,000 clones are present, about 90% being singletons, with the ten largest covering approximately 1.2%. In terms of age and location, participants ranged from roughly 18 to 100 years and lived in approximately 24 US areas. Germline V lookup: CDR1 MNHEY, CDR2 SMNVEV (reference sequence). This CDR3 comprises 18 residues. V trimming: 6 bases; J trimming: 2 bases; junction bases outside the gene matches: 12.

The receptor was isolated from a man aged 30 to 45 who had recovered from COVID-19. Sequenced sample: PBMCs or T cells enriched from blood (not recorded which). The chain links TRBV27 to TRBJ2-6; 8 bases fit TRBD1. Here the CDR3 DNA reads TGTGCCAGCAGGGACAGACAGGGGTTTGTAGCTGGGGCCAACGTCCTGACTTTC. It translates to CASRDRQGFVAGANVLTF.